This TCR beta chain derives from a study of blood T cell repertoires in COVID-19. Overall study context: Sample material is recorded as cDNA or gDNA derived from T cells, B-cell-depleted T cells, or PBMCs.

This clone was observed a handful of times. CDR1 is SGHNT and CDR2 is YENEEA in the germline V gene. V shed 5 bases and J 6 bases; nucleotides not matched to a gene: 9. This CDR3 is built from 16 residues. The authors' processing: Estimation of nucleated cell counts was performed using reference gene primer amplification. Measured with immunoSEQ multiplex PCR; TCRdb has only the in-frame clones, and not every one. From that table come the V and J calls and clone size; the DNA was used to work out D and trimming. The sample includes roughly 180,000 clones, 81% of them seen just once. Material for sequencing was peripheral blood. This chain uses TRBV11-3 with TRBJ2-3; 12 positions match TRBD2. This clonotype originated in an elderly woman with COVID-19, enrolled during active disease. The CDR3 here is CASSPGLAGPRDTQYF. The CDR3 DNA follows: TGTGCCAGCAGCCCAGGACTAGCGGGGCCGAGGGATACGCAGTATTTT.